What follows describes a single T cell receptor (beta chain). The antigen is not known. The V segment lost 1 base and the J segment 1 base; nucleotides outside the gene matches: 11. This CDR3 contains 19 residues. Germline V lookup: CDR1 SEHNR, CDR2 FQNEAQ (reference sequence). Time point specified: week 47, end of study. One vaccine dose held 300 ug of mutant IDH1 20-mer peptide and came with topical imiquimod. Astrocytomas that were new, WHO grade 3 or 4, IDH1-mutant and ATRX-lost were present in the donors. This sample stems from a study of a mutant IDH1 vaccine in newly diagnosed glioma. Study in general: The first vaccination came 4-6 weeks after radiotherapy alone, or with temozolomide cycles. Previous care, which was radiotherapy, temozolomide, or both, most often involved both.

TCRdb's table, derived via immunoSEQ multiplex PCR, lists solely in-frame clones and lacks some. The repertoire holds under 15,000 clones, with around 77% as singletons. Study-level points and caveats: Immune responses arising from the vaccine appeared in roughly 95% of patients.

This specimen consisted of PBMCs, obtained from a glioma patient whose treatment included an IDH1 peptide vaccine. The clonotype originates from a woman aged 40 to 55 with glioma. This chain connects TRBV7-9 to TRBJ2-3, with 10 bases that match TRBD1. The CDR3: CASSLGPGTGVRGTDTQYF. CDR3 in DNA: TGTGCCAGCAGCTTAGGCCCCGGGACAGGGGTGAGGGGCACAGATACGCAGTATTTT.